The clone carrying this TCR beta chain was observed once. Sequencing used immunoSEQ multiplex PCR; TCRdb keeps in-frame clones, though not all of them. The sample yields about 55,000 clones, around 85% seen once. The sample originates from a study of blood T cell repertoires in COVID-19. Study summary: T cells, B-cell-depleted T cells, or PBMCs provided the cDNA or gDNA that served as material.

The germline V gene encodes CDR1 GTSNPN and CDR2 SVGIG (reference sequence). With 2 bases clipped from V and 4 bases from J, the junction kept 13 bases outside the gene matches. The CDR3 runs to 17 residues. Material for sequencing was peripheral blood. The genes are TRBV30 and TRBJ1-5, with 8 positions matching TRBD1. The sequence derives from a human donor in a cohort sampled during active COVID-19. The CDR3 here is CAWSPNLAYRGNQPQHF. The CDR3 coding sequence is TGTGCCTGGAGTCCAAACTTGGCTTACAGGGGGAATCAGCCCCAGCATTTT.